Listed below are T cell receptor beta chains from one sample, sequenced in a study of T cell changes during pregnancy in multiple sclerosis. Assay: immunoSEQ multiplex PCR; the TCRdb copy retains only in-frame clones and omits some. The sample has around 92,000 clones, about 94% seen once. The sample was peripheral blood, taken in the third trimester of pregnancy. These receptors originate from a female donor with multiple sclerosis, enrolled in a pregnancy study. Both conserved end residues are part of each CDR3. D genes are given only for firm matches. Where a row states a size, it is once, few, many or the class of an expanded clone; other rows omit it.

D gene,clone size,J gene,V gene,CDR3 protein,CDR3 DNA
TRBD2,.,TRBJ2-1,TRBV11-1,CASSRTSGRENEQFF,TGTGCCAGCAGCCGAACTAGCGGGAGAGAAAATGAGCAGTTCTTC
.,.,TRBJ1-2,TRBV29-1,CSVVSPINGYTF,TGCAGCGTTGTTTCCCCCATCAATGGCTACACCTTC
TRBD1,.,TRBJ2-5,TRBV29-1,CSVGDRAEETQYF,TGCAGCGTTGGGGACAGGGCCGAAGAGACCCAGTACTTC
.,.,TRBJ1-4,TRBV7-9,CASSPPSNEKLFF,TGTGCCAGCAGCCCCCCATCTAATGAAAAACTGTTTTTT
TRBD2,.,TRBJ2-1,TRBV4-2,CASSQVGGTSGSSYNEQFF,TGTGCCAGCAGCCAAGTTGGGGGGACTAGCGGGAGCTCCTACAATGAGCAGTTCTTC
TRBD2,.,TRBJ2-7,TRBV5-6,CASSLMAGGDIYEQYF,TGTGCCAGCAGCTTAATGGCGGGAGGGGACATCTACGAGCAGTACTTC
TRBD1,.,TRBJ1-3,TRBV19,CASSITGTAGRNTIYF,TGTGCCAGTAGTATCACAGGGACAGCAGGGAGAAACACCATATATTTT
.,.,TRBJ1-1,TRBV10-2,CASRPGAVTEAFF,TGCGCCAGCAGACCTGGGGCAGTGACTGAAGCTTTCTTT
TRBD2,.,TRBJ2-1,TRBV7-2,CASSLPRGVWFF,TGTGCCAGCAGCCTACCCCGGGGGGTTTGGTTCTTC
TRBD2,.,TRBJ2-5,TRBV5-4,CASSSGTSGTVETQYF,TGTGCCAGCAGCTCCGGGACTAGCGGGACGGTAGAGACCCAGTACTTC
TRBD1,.,TRBJ1-1,TRBV19,CASSPGTGSAEAFF,TGTGCCAGTAGTCCCGGGACAGGGAGTGCTGAAGCTTTCTTT
TRBD1,.,TRBJ2-7,TRBV28,CASTSRSRGQYEQYF,TGTGCCAGCACGTCAAGGAGCAGGGGGCAGTACGAGCAGTACTTC
TRBD2,.,TRBJ2-3,TRBV6-1,CASSEARLAGVSTDTQYF,TGTGCCAGCAGTGAAGCGCGGCTAGCGGGAGTTAGCACAGATACGCAGTATTTT
TRBD1,once,TRBJ2-1,TRBV5-6,CASSSPYDRGDEQFF,TGTGCCAGCAGCTCCCCCTATGACAGGGGCGATGAGCAGTTCTTC
.,.,TRBJ2-7,TRBV19,CASSTRLRDLSYEQYF,TGTGCCAGTAGTACCCGACTCAGGGATCTTTCCTACGAGCAGTACTTC
.,.,TRBJ1-5,TRBV2,CASRGSQSQPQHF,TGTGCCAGCAGGGGCAGTCAATCACAGCCCCAGCATTTT
TRBD2,.,TRBJ2-7,TRBV4-2,CASSPGRAGDSEQYF,TGTGCCAGCAGCCCGGGCAGGGCGGGAGACAGCGAGCAGTACTTC
.,.,TRBJ2-7,TRBV5-1,CASSGFRGNYEQYF,TGCGCCAGCAGCGGTTTCAGGGGTAACTACGAGCAGTACTTC
.,.,TRBJ2-5,TRBV19,CASSIDRDQETQYF,TGTGCCAGTAGTATAGATCGGGACCAAGAGACCCAGTACTTC
.,few,TRBJ2-1,TRBV11-2,CASSPRNEQFF,TGTGCCAGCAGCCCCAGGAATGAGCAGTTCTTC
TRBD2,.,TRBJ2-5,TRBV10-2,CASSEAGTKETQYF,TGCGCCAGCAGTGAGGCTGGGACTAAAGAGACCCAGTACTTC
TRBD1,.,TRBJ1-2,TRBV19,CASSFRDRNYGGYTF,TGTGCCAGTAGTTTCCGGGACAGGAACTATGGGGGCTACACCTTC
.,.,TRBJ2-7,TRBV7-2,CASSLEFTEPDYEQYF,TGTGCCAGCAGCTTAGAATTCACAGAGCCAGACTACGAGCAGTACTTC
TRBD2,.,TRBJ2-1,TRBV25-1,CASSPNLGLGANNEQFF,TGTGCCAGCAGTCCGAACTTGGGACTAGGAGCTAACAATGAGCAGTTCTTC
.,.,TRBJ1-1,TRBV6-6,CASSYLDGGWPEAFF,TGTGCCAGCAGTTACTTGGACGGGGGGTGGCCTGAAGCTTTCTTT
.,.,TRBJ2-7,TRBV14,CASSHKQTLWEQYF,TGTGCCAGCAGCCACAAACAAACCCTTTGGGAGCAGTACTTC
.,.,TRBJ1-5,TRBV6-6,CASSNRQSNQPQHF,TGTGCCAGCAGCAACCGACAGAGCAATCAGCCCCAGCATTTT
.,.,TRBJ1-4,TRBV7-6,CASSLAGANEKLFF,TGTGCCAGCAGCTTAGCAGGGGCTAATGAAAAACTGTTTTTT
.,.,TRBJ2-5,TRBV28,CASSLWASRGQETQYF,TGTGCCAGCAGTTTATGGGCATCAAGGGGCCAAGAGACCCAGTACTTC
.,.,TRBJ1-1,TRBV9,CASSPHLGGNTEAFF,TGTGCCAGCAGCCCTCATTTAGGGGGGAACACTGAAGCTTTCTTT
.,.,TRBJ2-1,TRBV9,CASGGTPLLGRSEQFF,TGTGCCAGCGGTGGCACTCCTCTTCTAGGTCGCAGTGAGCAGTTCTTC
TRBD2,.,TRBJ2-1,TRBV2,CASRRGTSGRAEQFF,TGTGCCAGCAGGAGGGGGACTAGCGGGAGAGCTGAGCAGTTCTTC
.,.,TRBJ2-7,TRBV20-1,CSARDNYEQYF,TGCAGTGCTAGGGACAACTACGAGCAGTACTTC
TRBD1,.,TRBJ2-2,TRBV27,CASSSRLQGAGTGELFF,TGTGCCAGCAGTTCCCGACTACAGGGGGCAGGCACCGGGGAGCTGTTTTTT
TRBD2,.,TRBJ2-3,TRBV5-1,CASSIGLAGDTQYF,TGCGCCAGCAGCATAGGACTAGCGGGAGATACGCAGTATTTT
.,once,TRBJ1-2,TRBV29-1,CSVLREGGGPSGYTF,TGCAGCGTACTCAGAGAGGGAGGCGGGCCGAGCGGCTACACCTTC
.,.,TRBJ2-1,TRBV4-1,CASSLSVSEQFF,TGCGCCAGCAGCCTAAGCGTCAGTGAGCAGTTCTTC
TRBD1,few,TRBJ2-2,TRBV2,CASSRSRGGYDTGELFF,TGTGCCAGCAGCCGGTCTAGAGGGGGCTATGACACCGGGGAGCTGTTTTTT
.,once,TRBJ2-1,TRBV6-6,CASTDLGVGRNNEQFF,TGTGCCAGCACTGACTTAGGGGTGGGTAGGAACAATGAGCAGTTCTTC
TRBD2,.,TRBJ2-5,TRBV5-1,CASSSNWASGQQAQYF,TGCGCCAGCAGCTCGAATTGGGCTAGCGGGCAGCAGGCCCAGTACTTC
.,.,TRBJ2-3,TRBV11-3,CASSLGPTDTQYF,TGTGCCAGCAGCTTGGGGCCCACAGATACGCAGTATTTT
.,.,TRBJ2-2,TRBV27,CASSYVETGELFF,TGTGCCAGCAGTTACGTAGAAACCGGGGAGCTGTTTTTT
TRBD2,.,TRBJ2-3,TRBV5-6,CASSLPGGSTDTQYF,TGTGCCAGCAGCTTGCCGGGAGGGAGCACAGATACGCAGTATTTT
.,.,TRBJ1-5,TRBV28,CASSLIPGPSNQPQHF,TGTGCCAGCAGTTTAATTCCAGGGCCGAGCAATCAGCCCCAGCATTTT
TRBD1,.,TRBJ2-2,TRBV12-5,CASGLLQGQGAGELFF,TGTGCTAGTGGTCTTCTCCAGGGACAGGGGGCCGGGGAGCTGTTTTTT
.,.,TRBJ1-1,TRBV28,CASSPRSGTEAFF,TGTGCCAGCAGTCCCCGATCGGGCACTGAAGCTTTCTTT
TRBD2,.,TRBJ2-1,TRBV2,CASSQASPGLPYNEQFF,TGTGCCAGCAGCCAAGCCAGCCCGGGACTACCCTACAATGAGCAGTTCTTC
TRBD1,.,TRBJ1-2,TRBV27,CASSLTGRYGYTF,TGTGCCAGCAGTTTGACAGGGAGGTATGGCTACACCTTC
TRBD1,.,TRBJ1-1,TRBV7-9,CASSLPGQAWEAFF,TGTGCCAGCAGCTTACCTGGACAGGCCTGGGAAGCTTTCTTT